This TCR beta chain originates from a study of breast tumors, draining lymph nodes, adjacent tissues (TCRdb year 2016). For the wider study: The study compared TCR beta repertoires across tumor, adjacent nontumor tissue and axillary lymph nodes from breast cancer patients. The study aimed to assess the relationships and possible T-cell exchange between tumor, surrounding tissue and draining lymph node repertoires in human breast cancer. Beyond this particular receptor, the publication reports: Tumor and nontumor tissue repertoires were found to be significantly more similar in luminal-like than in basal-like breast cancer. T-cell repertoire diversity in tumors was found to be lower than in lymph nodes but higher than in nontumor tissue, and preferential V and J gene usage was observed. The data were considered consistent with most tumor T cells being derived from the lymph node and subsequently expanding within tumor tissue. The study presented the conclusion that tumor T cells originate in lymph nodes as consistent with a hypothesis, not as something directly demonstrated.

TCRdb records Illumina HiSeq 2000 as the sequencer. Multiplex PCR amplification was used to build the TCR beta chain libraries. The amplified TCR beta chain products were analyzed by high-throughput sequencing. Clones were called with MiXCR by TCRdb after fastp trimmed the public reads at Q25, and only in-frame beta chains were retained. Identical CDR3 proteins give one entry, which carries the most common genes and DNA. The sample records 250,000 or so distinct CDR3 sequences, 30% of which are singletons. Together, the top ten hold roughly 1.2% of the sample. Ten or more counts support this clonotype. This receptor's antigen is unknown. No much larger clonotype is one base removed from it; base qualities were not supplied. From cysteine to phenylalanine, the CDR3 is 10 amino acids long. The entry retains the CDR3 DNA only, 30 bases that are in frame from base 1. V lost 11 bases and J lost 7 bases; the stretch between them is 11 bases long. In the germline V gene, CDR1 corresponds to MGHDK and CDR2 to SYGVNS.

The lymph node samples were taken from the axillary draining lymph nodes of breast cancer patients. The source material was axillary lymph node tissue. The chain is made from TRBV25-1 and TRBJ2-5; the D gene is perhaps TRBD1, on 6 matching bases. This sequence was found in a female donor with breast cancer. Some clones in this sample may be carry-over from other donors' samples. The nucleotide sequence is TGTGCCGCAGAAGGGGGGACCCAGTACTTC. It encodes CAAEGGTQYF.